The T cell receptor (beta chain) described here comes from a study of sequential checkpoint blockade in melanoma. In the study overall: Arm A got nivolumab then ipilimumab; arm B the reverse, 1:1. Each arm's sequence ended with maintenance nivolumab.

Clones were read by immunoSEQ multiplex PCR, and TCRdb kept only the in-frame ones, dropping some. The profile shows some 17,000 clones, roughly 69% of them singletons. Treatment specified: randomized to nivolumab then ipilimumab (arm A) or the reverse (arm B). DNA-damaging chemotherapy had not been given to any patient beforehand. From thawed PBMCs, live CD3+CD8+ cells negative for CD19 and CD56 were sorted. Sequencing was performed on CD8+ T cells sorted from blood (inferred from file names), taken from a patient given nivolumab and ipilimumab in sequence. The sequence came from a human donor with melanoma.

For the CDR3, the DNA is TGTGCCAGCAGCCCCGGGACTAGCGGAAATGAGCAGTTCTTC. Its protein product is CASSPGTSGNEQFF. The chain has TRBV7-6 and TRBJ2-1; TRBD2 matches at 11 bases. The V segment lost 5 bases and the J segment 7 bases; nucleotides outside the gene matches: 4. The CDR3 contains 14 residues. Per the germline V gene, CDR1 is SGHVS and CDR2 is FNYEAQ. Filled out from reference TRBV7-6 and TRBJ2-1, the complete variable domain reads GAGVSQSPRYKVTKRGQDVALRCDPISGHVSLYWYRQALGQGPEFLTYFNYEAQQDKSGLPNDRFSAERPEGSISTLTIQRTEQRDSAMYRCASSPGTSGNEQFFGPGTRLTVL.